These 27 T cell receptor beta chains originate from one sample sequenced in a study of identical twins. A single record per CDR3 protein comes from TCRdb applying MiXCR to the 5' RACE reads. The table lists about 100,000 distinct CDR3 sequences, 5.9% of them singletons. The sample comprised memory T cells sorted from blood. These receptors were taken from a woman between 50 and 59 years old in good health.

The table lists this clonotype with many counts. The chain combines TRBV5-8 with TRBJ2-1, with D possibly matching TRBD2 (6 bases). Between the trimmed V and J ends, which lost 5 bases and 1 base, there was a span of 16 bases. Germline CDR1 SGHTS, CDR2 YDEGEE. The CDR3 contains 16 residues. As DNA, the CDR3 is TGTGCCAGCAGTTCCGGACTAATCGGTTCCTACAATGAGCAGTTCTTC. Protein product: CASSSGLIGSYNEQFF.

This clonotype has just a few counts. This rearrangement joins TRBV2 to TRBJ2-3, with TRBD2 as a possible D gene (5 bases). CDR1 SNHLY and CDR2 FYNNEI come from the germline V gene. V lost 8 bases and J lost 1, with 16 bases in between. The CDR3 is 15 residues long. CDR3 sequence (DNA): TGTGCCAGCCGAGAAGGAGGCTGGGGCACAGATACGCAGTATTTT. Its translation: CASREGGWGTDTQYF.

This clonotype was picked up many times. The chain links TRBV11-3 to TRBJ2-3; perhaps TRBD2 as D (7 bases). Germline CDR1 SGHNT, CDR2 YENEEA. The germline V and J ends were trimmed by 4 bases and 6 bases, with 20 bases remaining between them. The CDR3 spans 16 residues. CDR3 region: CASSSNRVSGGDTQYF. The CDR3 DNA is TGTGCCAGCAGCTCCAACAGGGTCTCGGGAGGTGATACGCAGTATTTT.

V and J are TRBV2 and TRBJ2-4; weak D call: TRBD2 (5 bases). CDR3 length: 14 residues. From germline, CDR1 is SNHLY and CDR2 FYNNEI. V was trimmed by 8 bases and J by 0 bases, leaving 11 bases between them. The CDR3 loop is CASRPGLAKNIQYF. As DNA, the CDR3 is TGTGCCAGCCGACCCGGACTAGCCAAAAACATTCAGTACTTC.

There are many counts of this clonotype. CDR3 residues: CASSESNPRGAFF. Written as DNA, the CDR3 is TGTGCCAGCAGTGAATCAAATCCCCGTGGCGCTTTCTTT. The gene calls are TRBV25-1 and TRBJ1-1; D call uncertain. The CDR3 totals 13 residues. Germline CDR1 MGHDK, CDR2 SYGVNS. V lost 1 base and J lost 11, with 14 bases in between.

The chain employs TRBV30 and TRBJ1-1, with 9 bases aligning to TRBD1. Germline V gene sequence: CDR1 GTSNPN, CDR2 SVGIG (reference sequence). The length of the CDR3 is 13 residues. V dropped 4 bases and J dropped 6; count of bases not matched to a gene: 6. CDR3 sequence: CAWTRDRDAEAFF. The CDR3 DNA is TGTGCCTGGACCAGGGACAGGGACGCTGAAGCTTTCTTT.

This clonotype was counted ten times or more. The rearrangement links TRBV20-1 to TRBJ2-6, with D possibly TRBD1 on 5 matching bases. CDR3 length: 14 amino acids. V gave up 5 bases and J gave up 1 base, with 9 bases separating them. Per germline, CDR1 DFQATT and CDR2 SNEGSKA (reference sequence). CDR3 in DNA: TGCAGTGCTTTCGGACATTCTGGGGCCAACGTCCTGACTTTC. This translates into CSAFGHSGANVLTF.

This chain uses TRBV5-1 with TRBJ2-6; no clear D. Trimming took 4 bases from V and 2 from J, leaving 10 bases between them. The CDR3 contains 15 residues. Germline V gene data show CDR1 as SGHRS and CDR2 as YFSETQ. Here the CDR3 reads CASSPPRAGANVLTF. For the CDR3, the DNA is TGCGCCAGCAGCCCCCCCCGGGCTGGGGCCAACGTCCTGACTTTC. Drawing the rest from reference TRBV5-1 and TRBJ2-6, the complete variable domain is KAGVTQTPRYLIKTRGQQVTLSCSPISGHRSVSWYQQTPGQGLQFLFEYFSETQRNKGNFPGRFSGRQFSNSRSEMNVSTLELGDSALYLCASSPPRAGANVLTFGAGSRLTVL.

There are many counts of this clonotype. The chain has TRBV20-1 and TRBJ1-4; D gene unclear. CDR1 is DFQATT and CDR2 is SNEGSKA in the germline V gene (reference sequence). Trimming took off 3 bases at V and 5 bases at J, with 16 bases between the two ends. The CDR3 runs to 15 residues. The CDR3 reads CSASPHNFPNEKLFF. The CDR3 nucleotides are TGCAGTGCTAGCCCCCATAATTTCCCAAATGAAAAACTGTTTTTT.

The sample holds many counts of this clonotype. The CDR3 sequence is CSAGTPHRRVDNQPQHF. Written as DNA, the CDR3 is TGCAGTGCTGGGACCCCTCATCGGCGGGTGGACAATCAGCCCCAGCATTTT. J is TRBJ1-5 and V is TRBV20-1; tentative D call: TRBD1 (5 bases). The V end was cut by 5 bases, the J end by 3 bases, with 23 bases between. The CDR3 extends over 17 amino acids. Germline CDR1 DFQATT, CDR2 SNEGSKA (reference sequence).

The CDR3 DNA reads as TGTGCCAGTAGTATACGGCGATCTGAGCAGTTCTTC. Translation: CASSIRRSEQFF. The J gene is TRBJ2-1, the V gene TRBV19; D gene unclear. Per germline, CDR1 LNHDA and CDR2 SQIVND (reference sequence). V lost 2 bases, J lost 9 bases, and 8 bases lay in between. This CDR3 has 12 residues.

In this sample, this clonotype turned up many times. The chain uses TRBV3-1 and TRBJ1-5; no clear D. Trimming cost V 4 bases and J 8 bases, with 12 bases left between them. The germline V gene encodes CDR1 LGHDT and CDR2 YNNKEL (reference sequence). The CDR3 extends over 13 amino acids. CDR3 sequence: CASSPWAGEPQHF. CDR3 bases: TGTGCCAGCAGCCCCTGGGCCGGGGAGCCCCAGCATTTT. The complete variable domain, with remaining parts taken from reference TRBV3-1 and TRBJ1-5, reads DTAVSQTPKYLVTQMGNDKSIKCEQNLGHDTMYWYKQDSKKFLKIMFSYNNKELIINETVPNRFSPKSPDKAHLNLHINSLELGDSAVYFCASSPWAGEPQHFGDGTRLSIL.

This clonotype was counted many times. CDR3 region: CASSSRTSGRYNEQFF. The CDR3 nucleotides read TGTGCCAGCAGCTCCCGGACTAGCGGACGTTACAATGAGCAGTTCTTC. The V gene is TRBV11-2, the J gene TRBJ2-1, with 10 bases lining up with TRBD2. Germline V gene lookup returns CDR1 SGHAT and CDR2 FQNNGV. V shed 4 bases and J 4 bases; nucleotides not matched to a gene: 7. The CDR3 is 16 amino acids.

This clonotype was seen a handful of times. The chain uses TRBV6-5 and TRBJ2-5, with 8 bases that match TRBD1. The junction had 17 bases not matched to a gene; V was cut back by 7 bases and J by 7 bases. Germline V gene sequence: CDR1 MNHEY, CDR2 SVGAGI. The CDR3 runs 16 residues. CDR3 DNA: TGTGCCAGCACCGAGGGCAGGGGGCGCGGGGAGAGGACCCAGTACTTC. This codes for CASTEGRGRGERTQYF.

This clonotype has at least ten counts. The chain joins TRBV5-1 to TRBJ1-1; D not resolved. V was pared by 4 bases and J by 0 bases, with 7 bases between. CDR1 is SGHRS, CDR2 YFSETQ, per germline. The CDR3 consists of 13 residues. CDR3 sequence (DNA): TGCGCCAGCAGCCCGTATATGAACACTGAAGCTTTCTTT. Translating gives CASSPYMNTEAFF.

This clonotype was seen at least ten times. The chain carries TRBV5-1 and TRBJ1-5; TRBD1 matches at 10 bases. This CDR3 region has 16 residues. Germline assignment: CDR1 SGHRS and CDR2 YFSETQ. Unmatched junction bases numbered 7, after V lost 2 bases and J lost 5 bases. This CDR3 is CASSFGTGVGDQPQHF. For the CDR3, the DNA is TGCGCCAGCAGCTTCGGGACAGGGGTAGGCGATCAGCCCCAGCATTTT.

At least ten counts were recorded for this clonotype. The chain uses TRBV3-1 and TRBJ2-6; perhaps TRBD2 as D (5 bases). V was pared by 10 bases and J by 2 bases, with 9 bases between. The CDR3 covers 13 residues. CDR1 LGHDT and CDR2 YNNKEL come from the germline V gene (reference sequence). The CDR3 region has the DNA TGTGCCACCGGGGTTCCTGGGGCCAACGTCCTGACTTTC. This encodes CATGVPGANVLTF.

This clonotype was seen many times. The genes are TRBV5-4 and TRBJ2-5; D gene unclear. Germline-derived CDR1 and CDR2 are SGHNT and YYREEE (reference sequence). V was shortened by 2 bases and J by 2 bases, with 10 bases between the two germline ends. This CDR3 comprises 14 residues. DNA for the CDR3: TGTGCCAGCAGCTTTCGTCCCGGGCAAGAGACCCAGTACTTC. Translation: CASSFRPGQETQYF.

This clonotype was counted ten times or more. Mismatch with germline at one junction end may stem from a read error. Here the CDR3 DNA reads TGCAGTGCTAGCCCTCTCCCGGGACAACCGGTTTTT. As protein: CSASPLPGQPVF. The chain joins TRBV20-1 to TRBJ2-3; TRBD1 is a possible D gene (6 bases). The germline V gene has CDR1 DFQATT and CDR2 SNEGSKA (reference sequence). The CDR3 is 12 residues long.

This clonotype was counted at least ten times. The chain combines TRBV27 with TRBJ1-5, with 7 bases fitting TRBD1. The V segment lost 3 bases and the J segment 6 bases; nucleotides outside the gene matches: 5. The CDR3 extends over 14 amino acids. CDR1 is MNHEY, CDR2 SMNVEV, per germline (reference sequence). This CDR3 is CASSLSGGGQPQHF. CDR3 bases: TGTGCCAGCAGTTTGTCAGGGGGTGGTCAGCCCCAGCATTTT.

In this sample, this clonotype turned up many times. The chain is built from TRBV12-3 or TRBV12-4 and TRBJ2-2, with 7 bases aligning to TRBD1. The V gene end was trimmed by 6 bases and the J gene end by 4 bases; junction bases not matched to a gene: 8. This CDR3 has 15 amino acids. The CDR3 nucleotides are TGTGCCAGCAGCCACAGGACAGGCAGCACCGGGGAGCTGTTTTTT. Its protein is CASSHRTGSTGELFF.

DNA of the CDR3: TGTGCCAGCAGCCCGGGACTAGTGGGAGCGAATGAGCAGTTCTTC. Its translation: CASSPGLVGANEQFF. The V call is TRBV7-7, the J call TRBJ2-1, with 8 bases fitting TRBD2. Germline V gives CDR1 SSHAT, CDR2 FNYEAQ (reference sequence). The J segment lost 7 bases and the V segment lost 5 bases, leaving 10 bases of the junction unmatched. CDR3 size: 15 residues.

This clonotype occurred many times. The chain uses TRBV6-1 and TRBJ2-2, with D hard to call. V lost 6 bases, J lost 0 bases, and 5 bases lay in between. The CDR3 spans 13 residues. In germline, CDR1 is MNHNS, CDR2 SASEGT. This CDR3 is CASRPANTGELFF. In DNA form, the CDR3 reads TGTGCCAGCAGACCCGCGAACACCGGGGAGCTGTTTTTT.

This clonotype was seen many times. The gene calls are TRBV7-9 and TRBJ2-7; D perhaps matches TRBD1 (6 bases). Germline-derived CDR1 and CDR2 are SEHNR and FQNEAQ (reference sequence). Trimming stripped 5 bases from V and 7 bases from J, with 15 bases between. The CDR3 length is 13 residues. For the CDR3, the DNA is TGTGCCAGCAGCGCCAGCCAAGGGGGTGAGCAGTACTTC. Residues: CASSASQGGEQYF.

This clonotype was seen at least ten times. The rearrangement links TRBV6-5 to TRBJ2-5; TRBD2 is a possible D gene (5 bases). The CDR3 sequence is 11 residues long. The germline V gene has CDR1 MNHEY and CDR2 SVGAGI. The CDR3 DNA reads as TGTGCTACACGAGGGAGTGAGACCCAGTACTTC. The encoded protein is CATRGSETQYF.

This clonotype was seen many times. The chain recombines TRBV12-3 or TRBV12-4 with TRBJ1-6, with unresolved D. V was cut by 3 bases and J by 7 bases, with 4 bases left in between. The CDR3 has 12 residues. CDR3 sequence: CASSLRNSPLHF. CDR3 coding DNA: TGTGCCAGCAGTTTGAGGAATTCACCCCTCCACTTT.

The chain combines TRBV29-1 with TRBJ2-1; 12 nucleotides agree with TRBD2. Trimming took 3 bases from V and 0 from J; bases not matched to a gene: 6. This CDR3 contains 17 residues. Germline V gene data show CDR1 as SQVTM and CDR2 as ANQGSEA. For the CDR3, the DNA is TGCAGCGTTGACGGGACTAGCGGGTGGAGCTCCTACAATGAGCAGTTCTTC. It is translated as CSVDGTSGWSSYNEQFF.